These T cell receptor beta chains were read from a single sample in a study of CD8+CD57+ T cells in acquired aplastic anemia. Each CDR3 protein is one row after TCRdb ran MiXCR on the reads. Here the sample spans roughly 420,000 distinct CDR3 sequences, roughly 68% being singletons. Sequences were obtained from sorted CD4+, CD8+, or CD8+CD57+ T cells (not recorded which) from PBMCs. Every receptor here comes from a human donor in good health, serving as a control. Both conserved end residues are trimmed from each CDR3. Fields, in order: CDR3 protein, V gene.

ATRRGQGYNEQF	TRBV12-3/TRBV12-4
SATGDRNTDEQF	TRBV20-1
ASSLRGGRETQY	TRBV7-2
ASSEQGERGYT	TRBV5-1
ASSTNRGIGEKLF	TRBV19
ASSLDYTDTAY	TRBV2
ASRGLAGDPDTQY	TRBV12-3/TRBV12-4
SVGVSWGTEAF	TRBV20-1
ASSSEGPNTEAF	TRBV11-2
SATPETQY	TRBV20-1
ASRVDRGEQYFVY	TRBV9
ASSVGPGSTDTQY	TRBV2
AIGLPDQETQY	TRBV10-3
ASSRPGRTAF	TRBV3-1
ASSIDWDRDSGNTIY	TRBV19
SGRTGYATEAF	TRBV29-1
ASSPSGRARDNEQF	TRBV7-9
ASSGLQGRYLRAVLH	TRBV19
SARGTGGTPEAF	TRBV20-1
ASSLGRDRSGETQY	TRBV7-9
ASSYRDRSYGYT	TRBV28
SARRGTRAYEQY	TRBV20-1
ASSIGFETQY	TRBV19
ASTLGRINSPLH	TRBV5-6
ASSQDKGGNTGELF	TRBV4-3
SAGGTNDNSPLH	TRBV20-1
ASGGGGLSSYNEQF	TRBV19
ATSRRGSGKNIY	TRBV2
SASRESTEAF	TRBV29-1
ASSLGGSGYNEQF	TRBV11-2
ASSQDYLGTGLQETQY	TRBV3-1
SARMYKNTEAF	TRBV20-1
ASTQDRAAEAF	TRBV9
ATARDGYGETQY	TRBV7-9
ASSYDRSSYNEQF	TRBV2
SATDNERF	TRBV20-1
SASGTTQKRRDQPQH	TRBV20-1
ATSLGRRGYGYT	TRBV24-1
ASSLDSNEQF	TRBV7-2
ASSLAGAREETQY	TRBV7-6
ASSFMVESSAKLF	TRBV7-9
SASINYGYT	TRBV20-1
AISGAGDGAETQY	TRBV10-3
ASSLGVQGDTELY	TRBV7-8
ASSKLSYEQY	TRBV12-5
ASSNRARPPLH	TRBV12-3/TRBV12-4
ASSLGGGGREQF	TRBV7-6
ASSEGLQGTQY	TRBV7-6
ASTVTGRDEQF	TRBV19
ASSEGAKKQPQHF	TRBV2
SARDVGVWNTEAF	TRBV20-1
ASAGQGDGYT	TRBV28
AIISPGQGDTEAF	TRBV10-3